A single sample gave rise to the 30 T cell receptor beta chains below, sequenced in a study of T cell changes during pregnancy in multiple sclerosis (dated by TCRdb to between 2018 and 2020). Library creation used the immunoSEQ multiplex PCR assay. TCRdb retrieved this table from immuneACCESS and kept in-frame rearrangements only. Not all clones are present; in checked studies, unresolved V genes account for under half, and no reason is known for the remainder. This sample is represented by around 80,000 clones; just over 90% of them were singletons. Over 1.1% of the sample comes from the top ten. Sequencing used peripheral blood, obtained before pregnancy. The receptors stem from a female donor with multiple sclerosis, enrolled in a pregnancy study.

This chain joins TRBV5-4 and TRBJ1-3; D perhaps matches TRBD1 (5 bases). In germline, CDR1 is SGHNT, CDR2 YYREEE (reference sequence). Trimming pared 4 bases from V and 0 bases from J, leaving 14 bases between. The CDR3 is 16 residues long. In DNA form, the CDR3 reads TGTGCCAGCAGCACCGCGACAGACAGCTCTGGAAACACCATATATTTT. Protein sequence: CASSTATDSSGNTIYF.

J is TRBJ2-1 and V is TRBV6-5; possible D gene TRBD2, 6 bases. Deletions cut 5 bases from V and 5 bases from J, with 16 bases between. The V gene's germline CDR1 is MNHEY and CDR2 SVGAGI. This CDR3 spans 15 amino acids. The CDR3: CASSNPGLFNNEQFF. The CDR3 DNA is TGTGCCAGCAGTAATCCGGGACTGTTTAACAATGAGCAGTTCTTC.

This chain connects TRBV5-8 to TRBJ2-7; D may be TRBD1 (5 bases). The CDR3 is 18 amino acids. CDR1 SGHTS and CDR2 YDEGEE come from the germline V gene. V lost 2 bases to trimming and J lost 2 bases, with 23 bases between them. The CDR3 sequence: CASSFHTGVLPNPYEQYF. CDR3 DNA: TGTGCCAGCAGCTTTCACACAGGTGTTCTTCCGAACCCCTACGAGCAGTACTTC.

The chain carries TRBV5-4 and TRBJ2-2, with a possible D match to TRBD2 (6 bases). This CDR3 spans 16 amino acids. Trimming left V 3 bases short and J 5 bases short, with 17 bases between. From germline, CDR1 is SGHNT and CDR2 YYREEE (reference sequence). CDR3 in amino acids: CASSSPRAGTTGELFF. The CDR3 DNA reads TGTGCCAGCAGCTCCCCTCGGGCAGGGACTACCGGGGAGCTGTTTTTT.

V usage is TRBV27 and J usage is TRBJ1-2; D perhaps matches TRBD1 (5 bases). Trimming cost V 2 bases and J 6 bases, with 19 bases left between them. The CDR3 consists of 16 residues. From germline, CDR1 is MNHEY and CDR2 SMNVEV (reference sequence). The CDR3 DNA follows: TGTGCCAGCAGTTTAGGGGGGGTTGTGGGGGGGAATGGCTACACCTTC. Residues: CASSLGGVVGGNGYTF.

The chain links TRBV5-4 to TRBJ2-5; the match to TRBD2 covers 16 bases. Germline V gene lookup returns CDR1 SGHNT and CDR2 YYREEE (reference sequence). The CDR3 is made up of 18 amino acids. V was clipped by 6 bases and J by 5 bases; unmatched bases: 13. CDR3 loop: CASNSAGLAGGGRETQYF. CDR3 sequence (DNA): TGTGCCAGCAATTCCGCGGGACTAGCGGGGGGGGGTCGGGAGACCCAGTACTTC.

The genes are TRBV9 and TRBJ1-2, with 9 bases identical to TRBD1. This CDR3 is built from 16 residues. V trimming: 1 base; J trimming: 2 bases; junction bases outside the gene matches: 6. Per germline, CDR1 SGDLS and CDR2 YYNGEE. The CDR3 here is CASSVRRDRVNYGYTF. In DNA form, the CDR3 reads TGTGCCAGCAGCGTACGACGGGACAGGGTAAACTATGGCTACACCTTC.

The J gene is TRBJ1-1, the V gene TRBV6-5, with D perhaps matching TRBD1 (6 bases). The germline V and J ends were trimmed by 5 bases and 11 bases, with 15 bases remaining between them. This CDR3 is 12 amino acids long. Germline CDR1 is MNHEY and CDR2 is SVGAGI. This CDR3 is CASSRNRARAFF. CDR3 nucleotides: TGTGCCAGCAGTCGTAACAGGGCAAGGGCTTTCTTT.

Turning to this clone: At one boundary the junction diverges from the germline segment, which might be a read error. Written as DNA, the CDR3 is TGTGCTAGCAGCCCCTCCGTCAACCCCGGCAATGAGCAGTTCTTC. Protein product: CASSPSVNPGNEQFF. The J gene is TRBJ2-1, the V gene TRBV7-7; D unresolved. Germline lookup yields CDR1 SSHAT and CDR2 FNYEAQ (reference sequence). The CDR3 is 15 amino acids.

This clone appeared once. The rearrangement uses TRBV2 and TRBJ2-4; 8 nucleotides line up with TRBD1. Germline V gene data show CDR1 as SNHLY and CDR2 as FYNNEI. J lost 6 bases, V lost 6 bases, and 7 bases had no gene match. This CDR3 is built from 14 residues. CDR3 coding DNA: TGTGCCAGCAGACAATTCGGACAGGGAAACATTCAGTACTTC. Its translation: CASRQFGQGNIQYF.

The chain carries TRBV21-1 and TRBJ2-7; the table names TRBD2, a call not compared with the DNA. TRBV21-1 is assigned pseudogene status. The CDR3 runs 14 residues. As DNA, the CDR3 is TGTGCCAGCCCAGGTGGGGCGGGGGGGTACGAGCAGTACTTC. It encodes CASPGGAGGYEQYF.

This clone was found once. The chain carries TRBV7-9 and TRBJ2-7, with D possibly TRBD2 on 7 matching bases. Germline CDR1 is SEHNR and CDR2 is FQNEAQ (reference sequence). Trimming pared 5 bases from V and 7 bases from J, leaving 24 bases between. This CDR3 spans 16 amino acids. The CDR3 DNA follows: TGTGCCAGCAGCCCCCTCGGCGCTAGCGGAGGGGGGGAGCAGTACTTC. It is translated as CASSPLGASGGGEQYF.

This clone has a handful of counts. The rearrangement links TRBV6-1 to TRBJ2-7; possibly TRBD2 for D (6 bases). V was pared by 0 bases and J by 3 bases, with 9 bases between. Germline CDR1 MNHNS, CDR2 SASEGT. The CDR3 is made up of 14 amino acids. The CDR3 sequence: CASSEALEGYEQYF. Here the CDR3 DNA reads TGTGCCAGCAGTGAAGCGTTGGAGGGCTACGAGCAGTACTTC.

V gene TRBV5-4 combines with J gene TRBJ1-1; 10 bases match TRBD1. The ends lost 6 bases at V and 0 bases at J; junction bases unmatched: 14. Looked up from germline, CDR1 is SGHNT and CDR2 is YYREEE (reference sequence). This CDR3 comprises 18 residues. CDR3 residues: CASTMGTGAMGVNTEAFF. CDR3 coding DNA: TGTGCCAGCACAATGGGGACAGGGGCAATGGGTGTGAACACTGAAGCTTTCTTT.

J is TRBJ2-1 and V is TRBV25-1; D unclear. Per germline, CDR1 MGHDK and CDR2 SYGVNS. The CDR3 consists of 13 residues. Trimming left V 3 bases short and J 4 bases short, with 7 bases between. CDR3 bases: TGTGCCAGCAGTGATCCCGGTTACAATGAGCAGTTCTTC. Encoded protein: CASSDPGYNEQFF.

The chain is built from TRBV6-5 and TRBJ2-1; 8 bases map to TRBD2. From germline, CDR1 is MNHEY and CDR2 SVGAGI. This CDR3 comprises 14 residues. V shed 7 bases, J shed 2 bases, and the junction held 4 bases outside the gene matches. The CDR3 spells CASIGGGTYNEQFF. As DNA, the CDR3 is TGTGCCAGCATCGGGGGGGGAACCTACAATGAGCAGTTCTTC.

This chain uses TRBV19 with TRBJ1-1; D gene uncertain. V shed 5 bases and J shed 0 bases, with 16 bases lying between them. Germline V CDR1 and CDR2: LNHDA, SQIVND (reference sequence). CDR3 size: 16 residues. The CDR3 DNA is TGTGCCAGTAGTCTGACCTCAGCGAAAATGAACACTGAAGCTTTCTTT. Protein sequence: CASSLTSAKMNTEAFF.

The rearrangement uses TRBV9 and TRBJ1-4; TRBD1 aligns across 9 bases. With 2 bases clipped from V and 7 bases from J, the junction kept 6 bases outside the gene matches. There are 15 residues in the CDR3. Germline V gene lookup returns CDR1 SGDLS and CDR2 YYNGEE. The CDR3 bases are TGTGCCAGCAGCGTGACAGGGGGTCCGGGTGAAAAACTGTTTTTT. Amino acids: CASSVTGGPGEKLFF.

The chain recombines TRBV4-1 with TRBJ2-5, with a tentative D call TRBD1 (5 bases). This CDR3 spans 15 amino acids. V dropped 0 bases and J dropped 1 base, with 9 bases sitting between them. Germline CDR1 reads MGHRA; CDR2 reads YSYEKL. The CDR3 loop is CASSQDRGTQETQYF. The CDR3 DNA is TGCGCCAGCAGCCAAGATAGGGGCACCCAAGAGACCCAGTACTTC.

The V and J genes are TRBV5-1 and TRBJ2-1; 13 bases align to TRBD2. The CDR3 contains 15 residues. V trimming: 5 bases; J trimming: 4 bases; junction bases outside the gene matches: 3. Germline CDR1 is SGHRS and CDR2 is YFSETQ. CDR3: CASSTSGGAYNEQFF. The CDR3 region has the DNA TGCGCCAGCAGTACTAGCGGGGGGGCTTACAATGAGCAGTTCTTC. Filled out from reference TRBV5-1 and TRBJ2-1, the complete variable domain reads KAGVTQTPRYLIKTRGQQVTLSCSPISGHRSVSWYQQTPGQGLQFLFEYFSETQRNKGNFPGRFSGRQFSNSRSEMNVSTLELGDSALYLCASSTSGGAYNEQFFGPGTRLTVL.

This chain connects TRBV6-1 to TRBJ1-4; 8 bases align to TRBD1. Germline values: CDR1 MNHNS, CDR2 SASEGT. The CDR3 has 14 residues. V was clipped by 6 bases and J by 7 bases; unmatched bases: 7. Here the CDR3 reads CASSKGQGGEKLFF. CDR3 nucleotides: TGTGCCAGCAGCAAAGGACAGGGTGGTGAAAAACTGTTTTTT.

This chain connects TRBV7-9 to TRBJ1-2; 7 bases fit TRBD1. J was trimmed by 5 bases and V by 5 bases; bases with no gene match: 11. The germline CDR1 and CDR2 sequences are SEHNR and FQNEAQ (reference sequence). The CDR3 has 15 amino acids. Here the CDR3 reads CASSPEDRVRYGYTF. The CDR3 DNA reads TGTGCCAGCAGCCCCGAAGACAGGGTGCGGTATGGCTACACCTTC.

The chain links TRBV2 to TRBJ1-5; TRBD1 might be the D (5 bases). The germline gives CDR1 SNHLY, CDR2 FYNNEI. Trimming cost V 3 bases and J 7 bases, with 10 bases left between them. The CDR3 length is 13 residues. The DNA for the CDR3 is TGTGCCAGCAGTGAGCAGGGAAGGCAGCCCCAGCATTTT. Its translation: CASSEQGRQPQHF. The full variable domain, completed using reference TRBV2 and TRBJ1-5, is EPEVTQTPSHQVTQMGQEVILRCVPISNHLYFYWYRQILGQKVEFLVSFYNNEISEKSEIFDDQFSVERPDGSNFTLKIRSTKLEDSAMYFCASSEQGRQPQHFGDGTRLSIL.

The chain links TRBV7-9 to TRBJ2-7, with D possibly matching TRBD2 (5 bases). V was shortened by 5 bases and J by 10 bases, with 12 bases between the two germline ends. This CDR3 contains 11 residues. Germline-derived CDR1 and CDR2 are SEHNR and FQNEAQ (reference sequence). The CDR3 DNA sequence: TGTGCCAGCAGCATCGGGGAAGTTCAGTACTTC. Its translation is CASSIGEVQYF.

The chain carries TRBV6-5 and TRBJ2-7; TRBD2 aligns across 10 bases. The V and J ends lost 4 bases and 2 bases, in that order; junction bases with no gene match: 5. The CDR3 consists of 15 residues. The germline gives CDR1 MNHEY, CDR2 SVGAGI. The CDR3 protein is CASSSVAGGPYEQYF. CDR3 DNA sequence: TGTGCCAGCAGTTCCGTAGCGGGGGGTCCCTACGAGCAGTACTTC.

The genes are TRBV29-1 and TRBJ1-1; 11 positions match TRBD1. This CDR3 is built from 12 residues. V shed 7 bases and J 7 bases; nucleotides not matched to a gene: 5. Per the germline V gene, CDR1 is SQVTM and CDR2 is ANQGSEA. CDR3 region: CSAGQGAGEAFF. The CDR3 DNA reads as TGCAGCGCCGGACAGGGGGCAGGTGAAGCTTTCTTT.

V gene TRBV4-2 combines with J gene TRBJ2-3; D may be TRBD2 (5 bases). Germline loops: CDR1 LGHNA, CDR2 YNFKEQ. Deletions cut 0 bases from V and 0 bases from J, with 10 bases between. There are 16 residues in the CDR3. The CDR3 region is CASSQEFGLSTDTQYF. CDR3 nucleotides: TGTGCCAGCAGCCAAGAGTTTGGACTGAGCACAGATACGCAGTATTTT.

The chain joins TRBV4-1 to TRBJ1-5; D may be TRBD1 (5 bases). CDR1 and CDR2 from the germline V gene are MGHRA and YSYEKL. This CDR3 contains 14 residues. Deletions cut 0 bases from V and 10 bases from J, with 13 bases between. In nucleotides, the CDR3 is TGCGCCAGCAGCCAAGAGTTAGGCGGGACTCCCCAGCATTTT. This encodes CASSQELGGTPQHF.

This chain connects TRBV9 to TRBJ2-3; D remains ambiguous. V was pared by 0 bases and J by 2 bases, with 7 bases between. This CDR3 is built from 14 residues. The V gene's germline CDR1 is SGDLS and CDR2 YYNGEE. The DNA for the CDR3 is TGTGCCAGCAGCGTAGAACATCTCACAGATACGCAGTATTTT. It yields the protein CASSVEHLTDTQYF. The full variable domain, completed using reference TRBV9 and TRBJ2-3, is DSGVTQTPKHLITATGQRVTLRCSPRSGDLSVYWYQQSLDQGLQFLIQYYNGEERAKGNILERFSAQQFPDLHSELNLSSLELGDSALYFCASSVEHLTDTQYFGPGTRLTVL.

The V call is TRBV28, the J call TRBJ2-2; D ambiguous. Trimming took 2 bases from V and 0 from J, leaving 4 bases between them. CDR1 MDHEN and CDR2 SYDVKM come from the germline V gene. The CDR3 is 14 amino acids. CDR3 DNA sequence: TGTGCCAGCAGTTTACTCCCGAACACCGGGGAGCTGTTTTTT. It specifies CASSLLPNTGELFF. The full variable domain, rest sourced from reference TRBV28 and TRBJ2-2, is DVKVTQSSRYLVKRTGEKVFLECVQDMDHENMFWYRQDPGLGLRLIYFSYDVKMKEKGDIPEGYSVSREKKERFSLILESASTNQTSMYLCASSLLPNTGELFFGEGSRLTVL.